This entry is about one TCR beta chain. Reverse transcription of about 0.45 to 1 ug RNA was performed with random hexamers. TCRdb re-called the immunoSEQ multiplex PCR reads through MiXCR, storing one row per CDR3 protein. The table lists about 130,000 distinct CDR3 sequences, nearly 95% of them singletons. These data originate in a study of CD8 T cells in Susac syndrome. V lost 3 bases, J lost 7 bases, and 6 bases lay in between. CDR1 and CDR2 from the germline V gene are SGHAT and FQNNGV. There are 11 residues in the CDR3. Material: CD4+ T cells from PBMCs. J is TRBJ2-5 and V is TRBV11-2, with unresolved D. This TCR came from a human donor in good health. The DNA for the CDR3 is TGTGCCAGCAGCTTTCGACTGACCCAGTACTTC. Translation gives CASSFRLTQYF.